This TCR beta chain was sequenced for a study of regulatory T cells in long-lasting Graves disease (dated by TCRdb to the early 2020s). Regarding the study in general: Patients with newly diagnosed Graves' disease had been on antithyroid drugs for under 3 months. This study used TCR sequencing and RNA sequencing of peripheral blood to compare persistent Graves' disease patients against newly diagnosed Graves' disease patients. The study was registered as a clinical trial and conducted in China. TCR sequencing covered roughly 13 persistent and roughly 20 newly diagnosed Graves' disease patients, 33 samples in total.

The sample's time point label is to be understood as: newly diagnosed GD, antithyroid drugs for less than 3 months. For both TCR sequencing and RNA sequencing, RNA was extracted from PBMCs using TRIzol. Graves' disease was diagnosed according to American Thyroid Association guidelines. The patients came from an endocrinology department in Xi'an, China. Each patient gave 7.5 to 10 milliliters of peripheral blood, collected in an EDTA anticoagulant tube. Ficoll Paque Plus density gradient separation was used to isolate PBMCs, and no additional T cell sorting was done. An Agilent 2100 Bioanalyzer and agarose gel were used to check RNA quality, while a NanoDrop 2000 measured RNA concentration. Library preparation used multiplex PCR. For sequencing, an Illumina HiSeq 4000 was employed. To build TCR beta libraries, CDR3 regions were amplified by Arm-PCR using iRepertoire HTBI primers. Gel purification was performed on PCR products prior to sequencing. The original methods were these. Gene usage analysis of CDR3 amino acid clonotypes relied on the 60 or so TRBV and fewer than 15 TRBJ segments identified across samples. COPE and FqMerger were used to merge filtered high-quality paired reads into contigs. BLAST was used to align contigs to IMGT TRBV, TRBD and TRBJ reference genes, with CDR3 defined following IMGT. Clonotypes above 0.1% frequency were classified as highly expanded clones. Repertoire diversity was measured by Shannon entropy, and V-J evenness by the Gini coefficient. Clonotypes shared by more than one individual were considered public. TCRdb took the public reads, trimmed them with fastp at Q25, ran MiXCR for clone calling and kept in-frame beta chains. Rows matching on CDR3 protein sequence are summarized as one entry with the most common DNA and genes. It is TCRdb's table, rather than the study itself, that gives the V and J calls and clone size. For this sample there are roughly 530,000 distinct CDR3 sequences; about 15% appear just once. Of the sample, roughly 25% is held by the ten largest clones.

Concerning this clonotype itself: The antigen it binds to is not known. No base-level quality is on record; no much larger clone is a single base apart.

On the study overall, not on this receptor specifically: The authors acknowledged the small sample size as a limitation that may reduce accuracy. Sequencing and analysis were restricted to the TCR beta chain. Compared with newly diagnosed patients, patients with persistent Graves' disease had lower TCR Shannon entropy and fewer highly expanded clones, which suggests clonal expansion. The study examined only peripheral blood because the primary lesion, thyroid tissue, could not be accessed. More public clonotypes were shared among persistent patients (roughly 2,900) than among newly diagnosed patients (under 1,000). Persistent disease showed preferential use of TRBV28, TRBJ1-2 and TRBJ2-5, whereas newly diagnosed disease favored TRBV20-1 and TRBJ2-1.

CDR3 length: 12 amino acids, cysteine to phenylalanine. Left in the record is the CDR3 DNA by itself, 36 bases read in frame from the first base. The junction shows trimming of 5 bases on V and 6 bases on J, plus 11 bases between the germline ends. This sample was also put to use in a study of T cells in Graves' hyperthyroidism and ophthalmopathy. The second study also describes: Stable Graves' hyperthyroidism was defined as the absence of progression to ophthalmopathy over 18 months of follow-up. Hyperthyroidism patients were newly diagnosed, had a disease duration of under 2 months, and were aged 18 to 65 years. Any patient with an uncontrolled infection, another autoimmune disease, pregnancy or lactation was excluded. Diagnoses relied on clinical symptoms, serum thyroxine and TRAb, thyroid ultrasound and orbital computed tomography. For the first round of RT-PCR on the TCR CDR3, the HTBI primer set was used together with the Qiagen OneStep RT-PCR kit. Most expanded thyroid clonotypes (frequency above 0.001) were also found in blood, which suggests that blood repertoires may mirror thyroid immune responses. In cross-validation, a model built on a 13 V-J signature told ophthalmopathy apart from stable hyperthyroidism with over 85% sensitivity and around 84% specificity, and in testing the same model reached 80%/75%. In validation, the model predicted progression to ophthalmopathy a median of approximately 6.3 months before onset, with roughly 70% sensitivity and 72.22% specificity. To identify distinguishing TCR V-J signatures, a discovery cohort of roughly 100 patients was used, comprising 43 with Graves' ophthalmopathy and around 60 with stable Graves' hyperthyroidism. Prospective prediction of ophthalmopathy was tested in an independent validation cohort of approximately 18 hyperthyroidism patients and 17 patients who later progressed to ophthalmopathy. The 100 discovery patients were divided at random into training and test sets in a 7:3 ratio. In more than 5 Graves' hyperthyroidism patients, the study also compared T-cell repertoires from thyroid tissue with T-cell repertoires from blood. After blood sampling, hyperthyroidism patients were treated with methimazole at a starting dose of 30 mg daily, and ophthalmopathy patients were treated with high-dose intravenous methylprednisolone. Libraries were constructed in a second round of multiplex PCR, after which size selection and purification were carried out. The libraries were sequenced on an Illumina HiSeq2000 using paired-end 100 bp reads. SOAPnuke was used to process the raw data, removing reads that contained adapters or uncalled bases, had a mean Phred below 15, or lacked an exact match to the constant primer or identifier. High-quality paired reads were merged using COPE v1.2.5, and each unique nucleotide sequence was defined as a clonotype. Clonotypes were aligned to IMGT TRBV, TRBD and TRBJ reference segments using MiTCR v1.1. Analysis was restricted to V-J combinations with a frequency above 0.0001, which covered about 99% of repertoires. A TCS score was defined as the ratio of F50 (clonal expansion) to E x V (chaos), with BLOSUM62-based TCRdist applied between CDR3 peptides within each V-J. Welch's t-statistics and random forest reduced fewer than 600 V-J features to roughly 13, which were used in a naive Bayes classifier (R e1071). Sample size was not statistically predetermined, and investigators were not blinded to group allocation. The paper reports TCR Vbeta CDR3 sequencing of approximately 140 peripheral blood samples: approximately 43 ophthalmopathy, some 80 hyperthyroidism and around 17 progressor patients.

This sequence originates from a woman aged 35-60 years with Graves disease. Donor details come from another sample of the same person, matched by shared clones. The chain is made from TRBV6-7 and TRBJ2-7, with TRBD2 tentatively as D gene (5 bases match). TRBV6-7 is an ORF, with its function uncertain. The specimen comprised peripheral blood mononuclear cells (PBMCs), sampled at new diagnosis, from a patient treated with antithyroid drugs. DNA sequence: TGTGCCAGCAGTATTACTAGAAGCGAGCAGTACTTC. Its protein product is CASSITRSEQYF.